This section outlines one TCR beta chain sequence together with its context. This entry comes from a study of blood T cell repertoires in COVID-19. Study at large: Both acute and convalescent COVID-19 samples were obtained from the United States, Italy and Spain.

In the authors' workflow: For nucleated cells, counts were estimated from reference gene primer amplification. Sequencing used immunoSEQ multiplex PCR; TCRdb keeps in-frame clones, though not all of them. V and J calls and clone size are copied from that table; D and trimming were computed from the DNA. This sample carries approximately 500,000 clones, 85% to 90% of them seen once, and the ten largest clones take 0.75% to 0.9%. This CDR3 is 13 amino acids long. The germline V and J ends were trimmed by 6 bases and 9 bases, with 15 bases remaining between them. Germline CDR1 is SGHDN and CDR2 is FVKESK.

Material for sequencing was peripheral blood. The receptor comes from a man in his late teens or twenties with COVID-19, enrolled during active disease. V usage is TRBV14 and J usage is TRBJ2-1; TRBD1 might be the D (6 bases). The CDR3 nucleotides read TGTGCCAGCAGGGAACAGGGTCGGGCTGAGCAGTTCTTC. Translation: CASREQGRAEQFF.